This T cell receptor beta chain was profiled in a study of technical replicates of blood from a handful of donors. Some clones are missing from TCRdb's copy, which holds only in-frame ones; the method was immunoSEQ multiplex PCR. The sample includes 45,000 to 65,000 clones, about 95% of them seen just once. V dropped 6 bases and J dropped 8 bases, with 19 bases sitting between them. The CDR3 runs 15 residues. The germline gives CDR1 SNHLY, CDR2 FYNNEI. The origin of this receptor is a human donor in good health. Some clones in this sample may be carry-over from other donors' samples. The V call is TRBV2, the J call TRBJ1-4; the D gene is possibly TRBD1 (6 bases). The sequencing input was PBMCs. CDR3 DNA: TGTGCCAGCAGGCCCCCTGGGGGCAGGAGGGAAAAACTGTTTTTT. Translating it yields CASRPPGGRREKLFF.